Given below is one T cell receptor beta chain in context. The specificity of this receptor is unknown. Per-nucleotide qualities are absent, and no much larger clonotype sits a single base away. Sequencing relied on an Illumina HiSeq 2500. Quantitative 5'-RACE with molecular barcodes was the method used to prepare the TCR beta libraries. The study's own analysis went as follows. A new computational method, built on a probabilistic model of VDJ rearrangement, was used to identify disease-linked TCR variants. TCRdb handled the public reads itself, with Q25 trimming in fastp and clone calling in MiXCR, and kept productive beta chains. Records with the same CDR3 protein are collapsed into one entry carrying the most frequent genes and DNA. These V and J calls rely on TCRdb rather than the paper's analysis. Here the sample has approximately 300,000 distinct CDR3 sequences; approximately 8% occur a single time. The ten largest clones take up 13% to 15% of the sample.

This record comes from a study of CD8 T cells in ankylosing spondylitis (dated 2017 in TCRdb). About the study as a whole: To find TCR variants linked to disease, the study profiled T cell receptor beta repertoires in ankylosing spondylitis patients and healthy donors. The full study cohort comprised 20 to 25 ankylosing spondylitis patients and about a hundred healthy donors. Samples of peripheral blood were taken, and for ankylosing spondylitis patients, synovial fluid was collected as well.

Study-level results and caveats: Some of the motif variants had been reported before in the synovial fluid and blood of reactive arthritis patients, a finding that suggests common disease-initiation mechanisms. The disease-linked clones were reported to be significantly enriched in matched synovial fluid samples from ankylosing spondylitis patients. A CD8+ phenotype was shown by the disease-linked clones, which were found at relatively low frequencies in peripheral blood. Blood from ankylosing spondylitis patients appeared to be characterized by a TCR beta motif composed of about eight highly homologous amino acid variants.

This TCR derives from a male donor with ankylosing spondylitis. The sequencing sample was made of blood, either unsorted or a sorted T cell fraction (not recorded which).

The CDR3: CASKIRDLVIHEQYF. The base sequence is TGTGCCAGCAAGATCCGCGATCTTGTGATCCACGAGCAGTACTTC. This sequence uses TRBV27 and TRBJ2-7; the D gene identity is not certain. V gives up 7 bases and J gives up 5 bases, and the segment between their germline ends measures 21 bases. The CDR3 covers 15 residues, taking in both the cysteine and the phenylalanine. Only the CDR3 region is kept as DNA, spanning 45 bases read in frame from base 1. The germline V gene (reference sequence) supplies CDR1 MNHEY and CDR2 SMNVEV.